These 28 T cell receptor beta chains were sequenced from one sample in a study of blood T cells in healthy people across ages. Combining a sample-barcoded 5' primer with a J-beta primer mix, a second PCR ran for roughly 7 to 12 cycles. TCRdb redid the calling of the 5' RACE reads with MiXCR, one entry per CDR3 protein. Seen here are fewer than 1,000,000 distinct CDR3 sequences, roughly 46% observed once, and the top ten hold less than 20%. Sequenced input: blood. These receptor sequences come from a man older than 75 in good health.

V and J are TRBV19 and TRBJ2-7, with D possibly TRBD2 on 5 matching bases. The V end lost 6 bases, the J end lost 0 bases, and 12 bases lay between the germline ends. Germline V gene data show CDR1 as LNHDA and CDR2 as SQIVND (reference sequence). This CDR3 is built from 14 residues. In DNA form, the CDR3 reads TGTGCCAGTAGCTATGGAGGTAACTCCTACGAGCAGTACTTC. It encodes CASSYGGNSYEQYF.

In its sample, this clonotype was seen many times. The rearrangement uses TRBV20-1 and TRBJ2-1; 12 bases align to TRBD2. V was clipped by 0 bases and J by 9 bases; unmatched bases: 3. This CDR3 spans 14 amino acids. From germline, CDR1 is DFQATT and CDR2 SNEGSKA (reference sequence). Here the CDR3 DNA reads TGCAGTGCTAGAGATCCTAGCGGGAGGGTTGAGCAGTTCTTC. Encoded protein: CSARDPSGRVEQFF.

The chain combines TRBV2 with TRBJ2-5; D is possibly TRBD1 (6 bases). Near its end, the DNA agrees better with TRBJ2-1, so the J call may be wrong. This CDR3 is 14 amino acids long. Germline CDR1 is SNHLY and CDR2 is FYNNEI. CDR3 DNA: TGTGCCAGCAGAGACCCCAGGGGCCAAGAGACCCAGTTCTTC. Protein sequence: CASRDPRGQETQFF.

This clonotype was seen only a few times. The rearrangement links TRBV28 to TRBJ2-1, with no clear D. Between the trimmed V and J ends, which lost 2 bases and 6 bases, there was a span of 5 bases. CDR3 length: 12 amino acids. Germline values: CDR1 MDHEN, CDR2 SYDVKM. The CDR3 DNA reads as TGTGCCAGCAGTTTACCGCCCAATGAGCAGTTCTTC. Translated: CASSLPPNEQFF.

V usage is TRBV29-1 and J usage is TRBJ2-3; 12 bases align to TRBD2. The CDR3 totals 18 residues. J was trimmed by 1 base and V by 1 base; bases with no gene match: 9. Germline values: CDR1 SQVTM, CDR2 ANQGSEA. The CDR3 DNA reads as TGCAGCGTTGAAGTTCTTAGGACTAGCGGGGATTGCACAGATACGCAGTATTTT. This encodes CSVEVLRTSGDCTDTQYF.

In its sample, this clonotype was seen a few times. The chain employs TRBV28 and TRBJ1-2; no clear D gene. Germline V CDR1 and CDR2: MDHEN, SYDVKM. V gave up 3 bases and J gave up 8 bases, with 13 bases separating them. The length of the CDR3 is 13 residues. DNA of the CDR3: TGTGCCAGCAGTTTCAGAAACCTAAGGGGCTACACCTTC. This translates into CASSFRNLRGYTF.

J is TRBJ2-6 and V is TRBV29-1; tentatively, D is TRBD2 (5 bases). V lost 7 bases and J lost 1, with 8 bases in between. Germline V gene lookup returns CDR1 SQVTM and CDR2 ANQGSEA. The CDR3 has 13 residues. The DNA for the CDR3 is TGCAGCGCCGGGGAGTCTGGGGCCAACGTCCTGACTTTC. This sequence encodes CSAGESGANVLTF.

This clonotype has only a few counts. Possible read error: a much larger clone is one base away. V is TRBV5-1 and J is TRBJ2-1; 9 positions agree with TRBD1. Germline loops: CDR1 SGHRS, CDR2 YFSETQ. V shed 4 bases and J 13 bases; nucleotides not matched to a gene: 15. The CDR3 sequence is 15 residues long. The CDR3 is CASSQGQGRPETQFF. CDR3 nucleotide sequence: TGCGCCAGCAGCCAAGGACAGGGGAGGCCGGAGACCCAGTTCTTC.

There are a few counts of this clonotype. V gene TRBV7-2 combines with J gene TRBJ2-7; 7 bases agree with TRBD1. Losses at the gene ends were 3 bases for V and 5 bases for J; bases not matched to a gene: 10. The CDR3 is made up of 15 amino acids. Germline CDR1 SGHTA, CDR2 FQGNSA. CDR3 sequence: CASSFTGVGSNEQYF. CDR3 sequence (DNA): TGTGCCAGCAGCTTCACAGGGGTGGGTAGTAACGAGCAGTACTTC.

This chain uses TRBV18 with TRBJ2-5; no clear D gene. V gave up 0 bases and J gave up 1 base, with 9 bases separating them. The length of the CDR3 is 15 residues. Germline loops: CDR1 KGHSH, CDR2 LQKENI. The CDR3 here is CASSPPEGFQETQYF. In nucleotides, the CDR3 is TGTGCCAGCTCACCACCCGAAGGATTCCAAGAGACCCAGTACTTC.

This clonotype showed up many times. The chain couples TRBV5-1 to TRBJ2-5, with TRBD2 as a possible D gene (5 bases). The V end was cut by 5 bases, the J end by 1 base, with 9 bases between. CDR3 size: 13 residues. In germline, CDR1 is SGHRS, CDR2 YFSETQ. The CDR3 sequence: CASRRVPQETQYF. The CDR3 DNA sequence: TGCGCCAGCAGGAGGGTCCCCCAAGAGACCCAGTACTTC.

This clonotype was seen more than once but under ten times. The chain recombines TRBV10-3 with TRBJ1-1; 9 bases align to TRBD1. V lost 7 bases and J lost 1; bases outside the gene matches: 10. The V gene's germline CDR1 is ENHRY and CDR2 SYGVKD. The CDR3 totals 16 residues. The CDR3 sequence is CAITPGQGGGNTEAFF. The CDR3 DNA reads as TGTGCCATCACCCCGGGACAGGGTGGCGGGAACACTGAAGCTTTCTTT.

The DNA for the CDR3 is TGTGCCAGCAGCCAACAACCCGCTAGCTTCAATGGCTACACCTTC. Its translation is CASSQQPASFNGYTF. The chain recombines TRBV3-1 with TRBJ1-2; D is unclear. Trimming pared 2 bases from V and 6 bases from J, leaving 16 bases between. Germline lookup yields CDR1 LGHDT and CDR2 YNNKEL (reference sequence). This CDR3 has 15 amino acids.

The chain combines TRBV5-1 with TRBJ2-3, with D tentatively TRBD2 (6 bases). Trimming left V 0 bases short and J 1 base short, with 12 bases between. Germline CDR1 and CDR2: SGHRS and YFSETQ. This CDR3 region has 16 residues. The CDR3 loop reads CASSLVLALGTDTQYF. In nucleotides, the CDR3 is TGCGCCAGCAGCTTGGTACTAGCCCTGGGCACAGATACGCAGTATTTT.

A word on this clonotype: A much larger clone differs from this one at a single base, so this may be a read error. The chain combines TRBV20-1 with TRBJ1-2; unclear D gene. This CDR3 is built from 11 residues. Germline assignment: CDR1 DFQATT and CDR2 SNEGSKA (reference sequence). In DNA form, the CDR3 reads TGCAGTGCCGAGGTTTACTATGGCTCCACCTTC. Its protein product is CSAEVYYGSTF.

The chain is built from TRBV6-5 and TRBJ2-6; TRBD1 matches at 9 bases. This CDR3 region has 18 residues. CDR1 and CDR2 from the germline V gene are MNHEY and SVGAGI. With 0 bases clipped from V and 2 bases from J, the junction kept 5 bases outside the gene matches. The CDR3 DNA is TGTGCCAGCAGTTACTCGGGACAGGGAGGGACTGGGGCCAACGTCCTGACTTTC. This encodes CASSYSGQGGTGANVLTF.

V is TRBV7-2 and J is TRBJ2-2, with D uncertain. CDR1 is SGHTA, CDR2 FQGNSA, per germline. The V end lost 5 bases, the J end lost 4 bases, and 17 bases lay between the germline ends. The CDR3 extends over 16 amino acids. This CDR3 reads CASSLEPEYSTGELFF. The CDR3 nucleotides are TGTGCCAGCAGCCTCGAACCCGAATATAGCACCGGGGAGCTGTTTTTT.

This clonotype was seen ten or more times. Germline is not matched at one junction end, which may reflect a read error. V and J are TRBV20-1 and TRBJ2-1; the match to TRBD2 covers 8 bases. This CDR3 has 14 amino acids. Looked up from germline, CDR1 is DFQATT and CDR2 is SNEGSKA (reference sequence). CDR3 nucleotides: TGCAGTGGTAGATGGACTAGCAAAGACAATGAGCAGTTCTTC. Protein: CSGRWTSKDNEQFF.

With regard to this clonotype: At one end the junction does not follow the germline gene, possibly because of a read error. J is TRBJ2-3 and V is TRBV5-1; D may be TRBD1 or TRBD2 (5 bases each). The CDR3 covers 16 residues. From germline, CDR1 is SGHRS and CDR2 YFSETQ. CDR3 nucleotides: TGCGCCTGCAGCTTGGATGAGGGACCCGGCACAGATACGCAGTATTTT. Encoded protein: CACSLDEGPGTDTQYF.

The chain employs TRBV28 and TRBJ2-5; maybe TRBD1 (5 bases). V was clipped by 4 bases and J by 5 bases, with 20 bases between them. Germline lookup yields CDR1 MDHEN and CDR2 SYDVKM. The CDR3 is 16 residues long. The CDR3 DNA is TGTGCCAGCAGTTCTCCCTCGGACACCGGTCGGGAGACCCAGTACTTC. This codes for CASSSPSDTGRETQYF. Combining the CDR3 with reference TRBV28 and TRBJ2-5 gives the whole variable domain DVKVTQSSRYLVKRTGEKVFLECVQDMDHENMFWYRQDPGLGLRLIYFSYDVKMKEKGDIPEGYSVSREKKERFSLILESASTNQTSMYLCASSSPSDTGRETQYFGPGTRLLVL.

This chain uses TRBV7-2 with TRBJ2-5, with D perhaps TRBD1 (5 bases). V lost 5 bases and J lost 4, with 14 bases in between. The CDR3 length is 14 residues. Germline V lookup: CDR1 SGHTA, CDR2 FQGNSA. The CDR3 coding sequence is TGTGCCAGCAGCGTCAGGGATCCCGTAGAGACCCAGTACTTC. The encoded protein is CASSVRDPVETQYF. Full variable domain (missing parts from reference TRBV7-2 and TRBJ2-5): GAGVSQSPSNKVTEKGKDVELRCDPISGHTALYWYRQSLGQGLEFLIYFQGNSAPDKSGLPSDRFSAERTGGSVSTLTIQRTQQEDSAVYLCASSVRDPVETQYFGPGTRLLVL.

The rearrangement joins TRBV7-2 to TRBJ2-3; D uncertain. This CDR3 has 15 residues. CDR1 and CDR2 (germline): SGHTA, FQGNSA. V was clipped by 1 base and J by 4 bases, with 12 bases between them. Written as DNA, the CDR3 is TGTGCCAGCAGCTTAGAAGGGTTTATGTCAGATACGCAGTATTTT. It specifies CASSLEGFMSDTQYF.

The chain carries TRBV4-3 and TRBJ2-1, with TRBD2 matching 10 bases. The germline V gene encodes CDR1 LGHNA and CDR2 YSLEER. The CDR3 sequence is 16 residues long. After removal of 0 bases from V and 9 bases from J, the junction contained 8 bases not matched to a gene. CDR3: CASSQDASGRAGEQFF. The CDR3 bases are TGCGCCAGCAGCCAAGATGCGAGCGGGAGGGCAGGTGAGCAGTTCTTC.

This chain uses TRBV6-5 with TRBJ1-2, with 11 bases identical to TRBD1. This CDR3 has 14 residues. The V and J ends lost 6 bases and 5 bases, in that order; junction bases with no gene match: 5. Germline CDR1 and CDR2: MNHEY and SVGAGI. The CDR3 sequence: CASRTGTGGYGYTF. DNA of the CDR3: TGTGCCAGCAGGACCGGGACAGGGGGATATGGCTACACCTTC.

This clonotype was seen a few times. This chain's CDR3 is CASSLARYATSYNEQFF. The CDR3 DNA reads TGTGCCAGCAGCTTAGCCCGGTACGCCACCTCCTACAATGAGCAGTTCTTC. The chain combines TRBV7-9 with TRBJ2-1, with no clear D. V lost 0 bases and J lost 0, with 12 bases in between. The CDR3 is 17 amino acids. The V gene's germline CDR1 is SEHNR and CDR2 FQNEAQ (reference sequence).

The CDR3 region has the DNA TGCAGCGTTCAGGGGGCATACGAGCAGTACTTC. Amino acid sequence: CSVQGAYEQYF. This chain links TRBV29-1 with TRBJ2-5; 8 nucleotides line up with TRBD1. The J call could be wrong; TRBJ2-7 is a better fit for the DNA end. Germline CDR1 SQVTM, CDR2 ANQGSEA. This CDR3 region has 11 residues.

The genes are TRBV12-3 or TRBV12-4 and TRBJ2-3; the match to TRBD1 covers 10 bases. The CDR3 has 16 amino acids. Unmatched junction bases numbered 9, after V lost 5 bases and J lost 4 bases. In DNA, the CDR3 is TGTGCCAGCAGTGCGACAGGGGGCGCAGGGGCAGATACGCAGTATTTT. Translated: CASSATGGAGADTQYF.

The chain carries TRBV7-2 and TRBJ2-2; 7 bases align to TRBD1. CDR3 length: 14 amino acids. CDR1 and CDR2 from the germline V gene are SGHTA and FQGNSA. The ends lost 6 bases at V and 6 bases at J; junction bases unmatched: 7. The CDR3 DNA reads as TGTGCCAGCAGGCCTCAAACAGGGGCCGGGGAGCTGTTTTTT. This translates into CASRPQTGAGELFF.